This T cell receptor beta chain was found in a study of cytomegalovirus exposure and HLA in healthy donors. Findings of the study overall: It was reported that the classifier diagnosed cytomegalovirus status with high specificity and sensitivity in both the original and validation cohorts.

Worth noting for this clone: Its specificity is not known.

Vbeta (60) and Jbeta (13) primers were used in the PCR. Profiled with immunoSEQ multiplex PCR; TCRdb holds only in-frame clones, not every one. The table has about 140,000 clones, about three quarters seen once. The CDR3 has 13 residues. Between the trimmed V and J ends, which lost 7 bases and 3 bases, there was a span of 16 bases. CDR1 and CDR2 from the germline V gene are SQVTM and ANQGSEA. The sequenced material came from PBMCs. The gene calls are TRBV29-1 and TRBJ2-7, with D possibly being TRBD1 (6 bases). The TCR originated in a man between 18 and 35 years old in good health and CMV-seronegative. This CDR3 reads CSAVLQGFYEQYF. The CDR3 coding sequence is TGCAGCGCCGTACTACAGGGATTCTACGAGCAGTACTTC.